This is a list of T cell receptor beta chains from one sample in a study of OX40 agonist ivuxolimab in advanced cancers. Profiled with immunoSEQ multiplex PCR; TCRdb holds only in-frame clones, not every one. The sample comprises approximately 25,000 clones, approximately 91% of which are singletons, and about 47% rests with the top ten. Sequenced here: CD4+ or CD8+ T cells sorted from blood, sampled in a trial of the OX40 agonist ivuxolimab. The source is an adult with an advanced solid tumor such as melanoma, head and neck, liver or kidney cancer. The CDR3 runs from the conserved cysteine through the conserved F or W. A D gene is named only where the DNA matches it firmly. For some rows the clone size is stated as once, few or many, or as a class when expanded; others skip it.

>TRBV28|TRBJ2-5|TRBD2|-
TGTGCCAGCAGTCCTAGCGGGGGAGAGACCCAGTACTTC
CASSPSGGETQYF
>TRBV10-2|TRBJ1-1|TRBD1|once
TGCGCCAGCAGAAACACGAGGACAGGGGACCATGAAGCTTTCTTT
CASRNTRTGDHEAFF
>TRBV18|TRBJ1-2|TRBD1|-
TGTGCCAGCTCACCGGAGCGGGACAGCTATGGCTACACCTTC
CASSPERDSYGYTF
>TRBV4-1|TRBJ2-4|TRBD2|-
TGCGCCAGCAGCCGTCTGGGGGGGAAAAACATTCAGTACTTC
CASSRLGGKNIQYF
>TRBV5-5|TRBJ2-7|-|-
TGTGCCAGCAGCCCACAGACGGGTTACGAGCAGTACTTC
CASSPQTGYEQYF
>TRBV6-5|TRBJ2-7|TRBD2|-
TGTGCCAGCAGTTATCCTAGCGGGACTTCAGCTCCGGAGCAGTACTTC
CASSYPSGTSAPEQYF
>TRBV28|TRBJ2-7|-|-
TGTGCCAGCAGAGTACAGGGTCTCGAGCAGTACTTC
CASRVQGLEQYF
>TRBV11-2|TRBJ1-4|TRBD1|-
TGTGCCAGCAGCTCGACAGGGGCGAATGAAAAACTGTTTTTT
CASSSTGANEKLFF
>TRBV19|TRBJ1-1|-|few
TGTGCCAGTAGTATTGTTGGGAGGGACGGACAAGCTTTCTTT
CASSIVGRDGQAFF
>TRBV29-1|TRBJ2-7|-|once
TGCAGCGTTGAGGGGGGCGAAGAAGCCTACGAGCAGTACTTC
CSVEGGEEAYEQYF
>TRBV11-2|TRBJ2-3|-|-
TGTGCCAGCAGCTTAACCCGCTGGGGCAATACGCAGTATTTT
CASSLTRWGNTQYF
>TRBV19|TRBJ1-1|-|few
TGTGCCAGTACAGGGATAGCGACTTTGAACACTGAAGCTTTCTTT
CASTGIATLNTEAFF
>TRBV5-6|TRBJ1-1|-|-
TGTGCCAGCAGCTGGACAGTGAACACTGAAGCTTTCTTT
CASSWTVNTEAFF
>TRBV30|TRBJ2-7|-|-
TGTGCCTGCAACAACAGGGTTATCTCCTACGAGCAGTACTTC
CACNNRVISYEQYF